There are many counts of the clone carrying this T cell receptor beta chain. Trimming removed 3 bases at V and 7 bases at J, with 12 bases between. The CDR3 totals 13 residues. Per the germline V gene, CDR1 is SGHAT and CDR2 is FQNNGV. These data come from a study of blood T cells in healthy people across ages. It was with a sample-barcoded 5' primer and a J-beta primer mix that a second PCR of roughly 7 to 11 cycles was run. TCRdb re-derived calls from the 5' RACE reads in MiXCR, one entry per CDR3 protein. Among 750,000 to 950,000 distinct CDR3 sequences, about 28% were seen once, and the ten largest hold more than 8.5%. These data were likewise used in another study, on T cells of mothers and their children. From that study: The second PCR used the M1S primer, and this primer added sample barcodes and 2-4 random nucleotides.

The sample taken for sequencing was blood. This TCR came from a middle-aged woman in good health. The chain combines TRBV11-2 with TRBJ1-2; no firm D call. DNA of the CDR3: TGTGCCAGCAGCTTCCAAGGAAAATCTGGCTACACCTTC. It translates to CASSFQGKSGYTF.